Following are 4 T cell receptor beta chains from one sample sequenced in a study of T cell responses to AZD1222 COVID-19 vaccine. Some clones are missing from TCRdb's copy, which holds only in-frame ones; the method was immunoSEQ multiplex PCR. The repertoire holds 200,000 or so clones, with under 95% as singletons. This specimen consisted of peripheral blood, obtained 28 days after the second AZD1222 dose. Receptors originate from an adult who received the AZD1222 COVID-19 vaccine.

This clone was found once. This specimen includes other DNA sequences encoding the same CDR3. The rearrangement joins TRBV10-3 to TRBJ1-2; D may be TRBD1 (5 bases). Germline loops: CDR1 ENHRY, CDR2 SYGVKD. V lost 3 bases and J lost 4, with 12 bases in between. This CDR3 region has 14 residues. DNA of the CDR3: TGTGCCATCAGTGAAAATGAGGGGAGCTATGGCTACACCTTC. Its protein is CAISENEGSYGYTF.

The CDR3 sequence: CASTRAQGYGYTF. The CDR3 coding sequence is TGTGCCAGCACTAGGGCCCAGGGGTATGGCTACACCTTC. The chain uses TRBV6-5 and TRBJ1-2, with a tentative D call TRBD1 (6 bases). The CDR3 spans 13 residues. Trimming left V 7 bases short and J 5 bases short, with 14 bases between. Germline CDR1 MNHEY, CDR2 SVGAGI.

This chain links TRBV28 with TRBJ1-4; no reliable D call. Trimming cost V 1 base and J 4 bases, with 13 bases left between them. Germline V gene lookup returns CDR1 MDHEN and CDR2 SYDVKM. The CDR3 is made up of 16 amino acids. The CDR3 nucleotides read TGTGCCAGCAGTTTATCTCCCGGACGGAGTAATGAAAAACTGTTTTTT. Encoded protein: CASSLSPGRSNEKLFF.

This clone was seen only once. The rearrangement uses TRBV27 and TRBJ1-5; no clear D gene. The V gene lost 8 bases and the J gene lost 1 base, with 12 bases spanning the gap. From germline, CDR1 is MNHEY and CDR2 SMNVEV (reference sequence). This CDR3 spans 14 amino acids. CDR3 nucleotides: TGTGCCAGCGGCCGCCATCACAGCAATCAGCCCCAGCATTTT. Amino acids: CASGRHHSNQPQHF.